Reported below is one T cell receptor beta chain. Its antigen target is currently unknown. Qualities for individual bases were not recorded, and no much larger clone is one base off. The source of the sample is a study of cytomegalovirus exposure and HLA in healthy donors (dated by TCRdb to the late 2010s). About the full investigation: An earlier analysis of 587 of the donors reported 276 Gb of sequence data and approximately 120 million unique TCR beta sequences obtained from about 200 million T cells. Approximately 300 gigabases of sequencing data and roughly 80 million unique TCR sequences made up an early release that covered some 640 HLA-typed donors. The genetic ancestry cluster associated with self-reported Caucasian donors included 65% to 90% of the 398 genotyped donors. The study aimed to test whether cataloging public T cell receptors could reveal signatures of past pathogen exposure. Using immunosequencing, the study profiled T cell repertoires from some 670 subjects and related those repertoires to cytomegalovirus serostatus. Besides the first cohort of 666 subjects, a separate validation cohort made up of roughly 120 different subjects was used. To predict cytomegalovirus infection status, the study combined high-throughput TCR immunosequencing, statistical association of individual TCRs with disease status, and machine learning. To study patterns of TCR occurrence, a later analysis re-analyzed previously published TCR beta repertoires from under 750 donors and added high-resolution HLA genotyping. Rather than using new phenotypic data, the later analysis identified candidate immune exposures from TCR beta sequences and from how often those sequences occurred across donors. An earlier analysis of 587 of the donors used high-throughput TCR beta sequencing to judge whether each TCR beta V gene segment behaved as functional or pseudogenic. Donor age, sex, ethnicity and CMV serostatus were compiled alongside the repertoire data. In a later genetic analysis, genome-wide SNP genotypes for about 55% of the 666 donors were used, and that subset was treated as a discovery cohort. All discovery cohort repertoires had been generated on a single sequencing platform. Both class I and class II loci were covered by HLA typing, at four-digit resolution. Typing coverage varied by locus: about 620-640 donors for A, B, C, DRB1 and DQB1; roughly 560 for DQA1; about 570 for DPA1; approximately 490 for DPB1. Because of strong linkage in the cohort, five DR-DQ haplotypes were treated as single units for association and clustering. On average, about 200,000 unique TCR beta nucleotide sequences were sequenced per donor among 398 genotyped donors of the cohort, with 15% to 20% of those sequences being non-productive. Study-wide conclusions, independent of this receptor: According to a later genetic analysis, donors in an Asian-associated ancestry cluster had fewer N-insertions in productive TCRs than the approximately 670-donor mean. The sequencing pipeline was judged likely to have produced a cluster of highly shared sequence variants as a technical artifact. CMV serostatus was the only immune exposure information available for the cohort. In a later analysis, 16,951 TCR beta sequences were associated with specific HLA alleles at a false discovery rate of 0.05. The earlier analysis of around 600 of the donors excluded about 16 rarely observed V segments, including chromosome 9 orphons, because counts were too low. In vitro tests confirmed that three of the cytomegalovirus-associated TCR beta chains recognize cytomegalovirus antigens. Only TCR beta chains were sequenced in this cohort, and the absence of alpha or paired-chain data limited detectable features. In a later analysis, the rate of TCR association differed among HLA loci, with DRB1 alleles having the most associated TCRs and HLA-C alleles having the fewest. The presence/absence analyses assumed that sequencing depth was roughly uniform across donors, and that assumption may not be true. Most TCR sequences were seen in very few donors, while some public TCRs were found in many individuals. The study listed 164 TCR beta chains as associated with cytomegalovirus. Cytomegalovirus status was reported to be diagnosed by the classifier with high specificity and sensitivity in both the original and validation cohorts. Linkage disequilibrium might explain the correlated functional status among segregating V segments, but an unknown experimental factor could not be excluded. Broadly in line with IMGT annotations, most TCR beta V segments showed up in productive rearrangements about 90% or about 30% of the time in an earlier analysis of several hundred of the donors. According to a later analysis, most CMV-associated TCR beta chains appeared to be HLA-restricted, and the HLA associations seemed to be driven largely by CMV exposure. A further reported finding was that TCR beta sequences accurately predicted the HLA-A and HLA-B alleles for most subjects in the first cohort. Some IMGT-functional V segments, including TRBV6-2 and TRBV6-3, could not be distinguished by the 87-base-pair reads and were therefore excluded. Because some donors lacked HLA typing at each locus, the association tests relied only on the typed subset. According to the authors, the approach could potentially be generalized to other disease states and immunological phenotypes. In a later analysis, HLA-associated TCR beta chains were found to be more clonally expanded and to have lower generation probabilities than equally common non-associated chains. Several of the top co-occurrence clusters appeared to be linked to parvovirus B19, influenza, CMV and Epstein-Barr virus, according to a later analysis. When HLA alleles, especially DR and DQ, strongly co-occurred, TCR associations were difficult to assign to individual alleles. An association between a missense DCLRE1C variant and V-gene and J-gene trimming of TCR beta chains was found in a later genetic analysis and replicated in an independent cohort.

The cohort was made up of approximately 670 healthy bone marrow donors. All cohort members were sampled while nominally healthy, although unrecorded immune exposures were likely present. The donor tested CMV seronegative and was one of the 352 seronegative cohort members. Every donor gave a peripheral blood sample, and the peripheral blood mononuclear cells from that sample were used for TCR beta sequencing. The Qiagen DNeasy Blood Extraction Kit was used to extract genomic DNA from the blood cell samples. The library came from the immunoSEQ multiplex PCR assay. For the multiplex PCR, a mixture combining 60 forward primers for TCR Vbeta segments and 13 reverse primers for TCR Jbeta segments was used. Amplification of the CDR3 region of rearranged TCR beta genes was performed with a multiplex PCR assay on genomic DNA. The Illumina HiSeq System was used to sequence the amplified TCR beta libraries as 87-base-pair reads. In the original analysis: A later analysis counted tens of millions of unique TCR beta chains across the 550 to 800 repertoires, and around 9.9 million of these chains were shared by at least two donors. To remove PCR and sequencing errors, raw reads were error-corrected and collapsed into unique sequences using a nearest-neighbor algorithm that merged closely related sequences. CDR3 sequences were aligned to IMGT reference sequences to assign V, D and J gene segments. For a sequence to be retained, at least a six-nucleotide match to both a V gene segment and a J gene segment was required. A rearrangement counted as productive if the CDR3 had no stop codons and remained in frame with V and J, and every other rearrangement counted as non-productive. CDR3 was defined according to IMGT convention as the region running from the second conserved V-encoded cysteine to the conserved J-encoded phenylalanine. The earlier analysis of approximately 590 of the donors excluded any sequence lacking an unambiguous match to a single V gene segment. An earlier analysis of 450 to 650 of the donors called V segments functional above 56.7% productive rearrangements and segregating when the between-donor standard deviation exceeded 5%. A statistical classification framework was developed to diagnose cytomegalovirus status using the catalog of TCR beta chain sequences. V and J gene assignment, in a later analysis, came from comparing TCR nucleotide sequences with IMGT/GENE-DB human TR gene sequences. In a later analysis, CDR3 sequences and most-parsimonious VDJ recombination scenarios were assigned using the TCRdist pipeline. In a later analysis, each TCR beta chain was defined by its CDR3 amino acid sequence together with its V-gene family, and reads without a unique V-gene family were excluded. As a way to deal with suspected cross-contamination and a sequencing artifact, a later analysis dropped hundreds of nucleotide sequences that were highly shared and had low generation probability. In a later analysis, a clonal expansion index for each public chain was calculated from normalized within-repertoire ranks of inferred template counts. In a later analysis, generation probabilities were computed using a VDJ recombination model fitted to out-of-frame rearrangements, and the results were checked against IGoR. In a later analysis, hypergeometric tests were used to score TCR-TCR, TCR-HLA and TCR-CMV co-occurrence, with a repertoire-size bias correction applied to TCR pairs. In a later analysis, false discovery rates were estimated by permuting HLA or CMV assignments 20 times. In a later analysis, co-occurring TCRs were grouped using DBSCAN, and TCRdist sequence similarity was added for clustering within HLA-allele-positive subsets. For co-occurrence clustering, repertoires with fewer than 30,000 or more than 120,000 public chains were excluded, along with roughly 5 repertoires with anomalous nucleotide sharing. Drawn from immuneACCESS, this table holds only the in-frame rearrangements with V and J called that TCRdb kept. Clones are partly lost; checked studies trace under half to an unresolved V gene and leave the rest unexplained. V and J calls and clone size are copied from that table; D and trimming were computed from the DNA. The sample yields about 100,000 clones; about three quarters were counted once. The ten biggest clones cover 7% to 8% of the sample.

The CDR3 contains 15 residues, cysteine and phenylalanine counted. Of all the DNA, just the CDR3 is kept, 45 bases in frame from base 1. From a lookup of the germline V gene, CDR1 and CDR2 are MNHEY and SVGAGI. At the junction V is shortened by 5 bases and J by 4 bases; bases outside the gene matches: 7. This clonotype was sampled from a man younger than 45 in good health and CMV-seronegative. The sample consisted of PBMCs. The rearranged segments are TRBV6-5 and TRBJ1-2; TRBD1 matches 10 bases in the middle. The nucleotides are TGTGCCAGCAGTATGCGACAGGGGGCTCGCTATGGCTACACCTTC. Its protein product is CASSMRQGARYGYTF.